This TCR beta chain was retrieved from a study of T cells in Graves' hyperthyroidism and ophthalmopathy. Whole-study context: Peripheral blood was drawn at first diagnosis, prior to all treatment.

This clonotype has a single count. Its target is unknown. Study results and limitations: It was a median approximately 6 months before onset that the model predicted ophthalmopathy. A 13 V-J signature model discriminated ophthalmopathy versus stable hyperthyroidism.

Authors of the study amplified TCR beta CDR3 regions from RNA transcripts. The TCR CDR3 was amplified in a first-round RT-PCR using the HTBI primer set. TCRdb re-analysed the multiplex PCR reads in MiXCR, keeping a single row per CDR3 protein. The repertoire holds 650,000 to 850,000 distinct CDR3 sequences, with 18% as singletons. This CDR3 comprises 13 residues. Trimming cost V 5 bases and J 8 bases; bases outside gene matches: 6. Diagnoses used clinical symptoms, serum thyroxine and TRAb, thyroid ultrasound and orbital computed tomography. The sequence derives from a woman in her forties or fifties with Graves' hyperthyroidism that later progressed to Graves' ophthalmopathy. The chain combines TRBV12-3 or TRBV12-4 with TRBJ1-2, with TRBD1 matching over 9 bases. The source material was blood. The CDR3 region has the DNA TGTGCCAGCAGTGACAGGGGGAAGGGCGGCTACACCTTC. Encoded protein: CASSDRGKGGYTF.